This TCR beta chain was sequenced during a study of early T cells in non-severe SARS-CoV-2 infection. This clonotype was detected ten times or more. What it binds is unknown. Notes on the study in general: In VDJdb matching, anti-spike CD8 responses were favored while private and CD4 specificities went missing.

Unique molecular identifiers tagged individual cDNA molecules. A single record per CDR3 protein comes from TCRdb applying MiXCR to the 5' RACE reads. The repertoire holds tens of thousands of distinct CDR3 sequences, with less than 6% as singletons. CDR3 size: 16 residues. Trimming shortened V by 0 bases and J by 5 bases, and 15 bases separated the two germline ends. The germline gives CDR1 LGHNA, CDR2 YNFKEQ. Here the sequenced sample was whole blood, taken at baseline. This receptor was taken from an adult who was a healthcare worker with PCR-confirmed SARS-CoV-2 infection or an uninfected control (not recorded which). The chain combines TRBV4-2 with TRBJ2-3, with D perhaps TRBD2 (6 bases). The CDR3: CASSQDAVAGRDTQYF. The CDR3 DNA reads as TGTGCCAGCAGCCAAGACGCCGTGGCGGGACGAGATACGCAGTATTTT.